One and the same sample provided the 7 T cell receptor beta chains below, sequenced in a study of blood T cell repertoires in COVID-19. The method was immunoSEQ multiplex PCR; TCRdb's version includes in-frame clones alone and lacks a portion of them. The table has some 85,000 clones, around 89% seen once. Sequenced: peripheral blood. Receptors originate from a middle-aged man with acute or convalescent COVID-19.

CDR3 nucleotide sequence: TGTGCCACCAGCAGTACCCGGGATTCACCCCTCCACTTT. Amino acids: CATSSTRDSPLHF. The V gene is TRBV15, the J gene TRBJ1-6; D remains unclear. Between the trimmed V and J ends, which lost 3 bases and 8 bases, there was a span of 8 bases. Germline V gene lookup returns CDR1 LNHNV and CDR2 YYDKDF (reference sequence). The CDR3 runs to 13 residues. The full variable domain, rest sourced from reference TRBV15 and TRBJ1-6, is DAMVIQNPRYQVTQFGKPVTLSCSQTLNHNVMYWYQQKSSQAPKLLFHYYDKDFNNEADTPDNFQSRRPNTSFCFLDIRSPGLGDTAMYLCATSSTRDSPLHFGNGTRLTVT.

The chain links TRBV5-6 to TRBJ1-2; D is possibly TRBD1 (6 bases). The CDR3 loop spans 16 amino acids. Per the germline V gene, CDR1 is SGHDT and CDR2 is YYEEEE. V gave up 2 bases and J gave up 2 bases, with 16 bases separating them. CDR3 loop: CASSLKQGPRNYGYTF. In DNA, the CDR3 is TGTGCCAGCAGCTTAAAACAGGGCCCGAGGAACTATGGCTACACCTTC.

The table lists this clone with a few counts. The rearrangement joins TRBV30 to TRBJ1-3; D call uncertain. The CDR3 covers 13 residues. V was clipped by 8 bases and J by 3 bases, with 14 bases between them. Germline CDR1 GTSNPN, CDR2 SVGIG (reference sequence). DNA of the CDR3: TGTGCCCAATCCCTGACTGGTGGAAACACCATATATTTT. Amino acids: CAQSLTGGNTIYF.

This chain uses TRBV6-5 with TRBJ2-1; 14 bases fit TRBD2. The CDR3 sequence is 16 residues long. J was trimmed by 4 bases and V by 4 bases; bases with no gene match: 3. Germline CDR1 and CDR2: MNHEY and SVGAGI. In DNA, the CDR3 is TGTGCCAGCAGTTCCGGGACTAGCGGGGGATACAATGAGCAGTTCTTC. Translating gives CASSSGTSGGYNEQFF.

The DNA of the CDR3 is TGCAGCGCCGGAGGGCGACAGGGTCAGAACTATGGCTACACCTTC. Translated, it gives CSAGGRQGQNYGYTF. The V and J genes are TRBV29-1 and TRBJ1-2, with TRBD1 matching over 7 bases. After removal of 7 bases from V and 2 bases from J, the junction contained 13 bases not matched to a gene. Germline CDR1 reads SQVTM; CDR2 reads ANQGSEA. CDR3 length equals 15 residues.

In the case of this clone: One end of the junction varies from germline; a read error may be responsible. This chain links TRBV7-8 with TRBJ1-2, with D possibly TRBD1 on 6 matching bases. The germline CDR1 and CDR2 sequences are SGHVS and FQNEAQ. This CDR3 region has 13 residues. The CDR3 DNA reads as TGTGCCAGCAGCTCCGCCCGTGACAGGAAGGGGGCCTTC. It specifies CASSSARDRKGAF. The variable domain in full, with the rest retrieved from reference TRBV7-8 and TRBJ1-2, is GAGVSQSPRYKVAKRGQDVALRCDPISGHVSLFWYQQALGQGPEFLTYFQNEAQLDKSGLPSDRFFAERPEGSVSTLKIQRTQQEDSAVYLCASSSARDRKGAFGSGTRLTVV.

This clone came up once. The V gene is TRBV2, the J gene TRBJ1-2; D is ambiguous. Deletions cut 1 base from V and 9 bases from J, with 15 bases between. The germline V gene encodes CDR1 SNHLY and CDR2 FYNNEI. The CDR3 has 14 amino acids. The CDR3 coding sequence is TGTGCCAGCAGTGAAGGCAGGTCCCCTTCCAGCTACACCTTC. Translated: CASSEGRSPSSYTF.